What follows describes a single TCR beta chain. Its antigen is unidentified. These data belong to a study of shared clonotypes between healthy human individuals. Overall study: Samples came from two female and a few male donors aged 18 to 49. Overall study findings and caveats: Sharing of clonotypes among donors was expected to vary with sequencing depth. Naive subsets tended to show greater estimated richness than memory subsets.

Germline lookup yields CDR1 SQVTM and CDR2 ANQGSEA. Trimming at V came to 8 bases and at J to 9 bases, leaving 11 bases not matched to a gene. The CDR3 extends over 12 amino acids. Method: immunoSEQ multiplex PCR; TCRdb's copy keeps in-frame clones and lacks some. The sample holds over 400,000 clones; about 96% are singletons and the top ten take approximately 0.06%. The sequencing sample was made of naive CD4+ T cells sorted from blood. The subset here: CD45RA+ positively selected. The rearrangement uses TRBV29-1 and TRBJ2-5; 8 bases are shared with TRBD1. The receptor was isolated from a woman in her twenties or thirties in good health. The CDR3 DNA reads as TGCAGCTTTACCCAGGGGGCTGAGGCCCAGTACTTC. It codes for CSFTQGAEAQYF.